The 32 T cell receptor beta chains below were found in one sample sequenced in a study of identical twins (dated by TCRdb to 2016 to 2018). The library was obtained by 5' RACE. Sequencing was performed on an Illumina HiSeq 2000. TCRdb reworked the public reads: Q25 trimming with fastp, MiXCR clone assembly, productive beta chains retained. Every entry covers one CDR3 protein and lists the most common genes and DNA from its rows. For this sample the table gives about 660,000 distinct CDR3 sequences, of which around 8.3% were detected only once. The top ten hold around 0.95% of the sample. This sample also appeared in a second study, on yellow fever vaccine responses in identical twins.

Sequenced sample: PBMCs. These receptors originate from a woman younger than 30 in good health.

CDR3 nucleotides: TGTGCCAGCAGCGGGGGACAGGGTAAGCAGCCCCAGCATTTT. It translates to CASSGGQGKQPQHF. The chain links TRBV9 to TRBJ1-5; 9 positions agree with TRBD1. Germline values: CDR1 SGDLS, CDR2 YYNGEE. The V and J ends lost 3 bases and 7 bases, in that order; junction bases with no gene match: 5. The CDR3 is 14 residues long.

This chain connects TRBV5-1 to TRBJ2-6; D uncertain. The CDR3 totals 13 residues. Trimming took off 4 bases at V and 7 bases at J, with 9 bases between the two ends. Per germline, CDR1 SGHRS and CDR2 YFSETQ. CDR3 sequence reads: CASSQNPANVLTF. In nucleotides, the CDR3 is TGCGCCAGCAGCCAAAACCCCGCCAACGTCCTGACTTTC.

This clonotype was recorded a few times. CDR3 sequence reads: CSVRPVGDVAGANVLTF. CDR3 nucleotides: TGCAGCGTTCGCCCGGTGGGGGACGTTGCTGGGGCCAACGTCCTGACTTTC. The J gene is TRBJ2-6, the V gene TRBV29-1; either TRBD1 or TRBD2 may supply D (5 bases each). The CDR3 sequence is 17 residues long. Germline V gene lookup returns CDR1 SQVTM and CDR2 ANQGSEA. Trimming removed 5 bases from V and 2 bases from J, with 19 bases in between.

This clonotype was detected a few times. This chain joins TRBV3-1 and TRBJ2-7; TRBD1 might be the D (5 bases). The germline V gene encodes CDR1 LGHDT and CDR2 YNNKEL (reference sequence). This CDR3 contains 14 residues. Trimming pared 2 bases from V and 5 bases from J, leaving 13 bases between. CDR3 in amino acids: CASSQTKGRDEQYF. CDR3 DNA: TGTGCCAGCAGCCAAACAAAGGGCAGGGACGAGCAGTACTTC.

This clonotype showed up just a few times. The CDR3 region has the DNA TGTGCCAGCAGCCAACGGACCGAGCCCTACGAGCAGTACTTC. It encodes CASSQRTEPYEQYF. The chain uses TRBV7-9 and TRBJ2-7; unclear D gene. V was cut by 5 bases and J by 2 bases, with 13 bases left in between. There are 14 residues in the CDR3. CDR1 SEHNR and CDR2 FQNEAQ come from the germline V gene (reference sequence).

This clonotype has a count of ten or more. The genes are TRBV25-1 and TRBJ1-2; 7 bases line up with TRBD1. This CDR3 contains 17 residues. The ends lost 4 bases at V and 8 bases at J; junction bases unmatched: 19. Germline V lookup: CDR1 MGHDK, CDR2 SYGVNS. CDR3 loop: CASSVGALGQTLMGYTF. In DNA, the CDR3 is TGTGCCAGCAGTGTTGGGGCTCTGGGACAGACCCTTATGGGCTACACCTTC.

This clonotype was picked up a small number of times. V and J are TRBV3-1 and TRBJ1-1; TRBD1 is a possible D gene (5 bases). CDR3 length equals 13 residues. Trimming took off 2 bases at V and 5 bases at J, with 9 bases between the two ends. Per germline, CDR1 LGHDT and CDR2 YNNKEL (reference sequence). The CDR3 coding sequence is TGTGCCAGCAGCCAAAAGACAGTAACTGAAGCTTTCTTT. It is translated as CASSQKTVTEAFF.

The chain has TRBV3-1 and TRBJ2-3; TRBD2 agrees at 7 bases. Germline V lookup: CDR1 LGHDT, CDR2 YNNKEL (reference sequence). The CDR3 sequence is 13 residues long. This chain's CDR3 is CATRGNFTDTQYF. In DNA form, the CDR3 reads TGTGCGACGCGGGGGAATTTCACAGATACGCAGTATTTT.

V gene TRBV28 combines with J gene TRBJ2-2, with 7 bases matching TRBD2. Germline V gene sequence: CDR1 MDHEN, CDR2 SYDVKM. J was trimmed by 8 bases and V by 11 bases; bases with no gene match: 14. This CDR3 has 14 amino acids. The CDR3 here is CAVGEGRKAGELFF. CDR3 sequence (DNA): TGTGCCGTTGGGGAGGGGCGTAAGGCAGGGGAGCTGTTTTTT.

The table lists this clonotype with many counts. This chain uses TRBV19 with TRBJ2-1; D gene unclear. V shed 8 bases and J shed 8 bases, with 7 bases lying between them. In germline, CDR1 is LNHDA, CDR2 SQIVND (reference sequence). The CDR3 sequence is 10 residues long. For the CDR3, the DNA is TGTGCCAGTCGTGGGGATGAGCAGTTCTTC. It yields the protein CASRGDEQFF.

In regard to this clonotype: This could be a read error, since a much larger clone is one nucleotide away. The V call is TRBV7-2, the J call TRBJ2-5; D is undetermined. Germline lookup yields CDR1 SGHTA and CDR2 FQGNSA. The CDR3 sequence is 12 residues long. Trimming removed 4 bases from V and 4 bases from J, with 7 bases in between. CDR3 DNA sequence: TGTGCCAGCAGCTCCCAGCCAGAGACCCAGTACTTC. This sequence encodes CASSSQPETQYF.

In its sample, this clonotype was seen a few times. The chain is built from TRBV28 and TRBJ1-4; D not resolved. Trimming removed 5 bases from V and 7 bases from J, with 20 bases in between. The germline gives CDR1 MDHEN, CDR2 SYDVKM. The CDR3 has 16 amino acids. This CDR3 is CASSRTNGRIVEKLFF. In DNA form, the CDR3 reads TGTGCCAGCAGTCGAACGAATGGACGGATTGTTGAAAAACTGTTTTTT.

The V and J genes are TRBV4-2 and TRBJ2-1, with 7 bases that match TRBD2. V lost 0 bases and J lost 1; bases outside the gene matches: 6. Germline values: CDR1 LGHNA, CDR2 YNFKEQ. The CDR3 totals 17 residues. The CDR3 DNA sequence: TGTGCCAGCAGCCAAGACCTCCTAGCGGAATCCTACAATGAGCAGTTCTTC. Its protein is CASSQDLLAESYNEQFF.

The chain uses TRBV19 and TRBJ2-5, with a tentative D call TRBD2 (5 bases). Germline V lookup: CDR1 LNHDA, CDR2 SQIVND (reference sequence). There are 15 residues in the CDR3. Trimming shortened V by 4 bases and J by 7 bases, and 19 bases separated the two germline ends. The DNA of the CDR3 is TGTGCCAGTAGTACGCCGGAGCGGATTAGGAGGACCCAGTACTTC. Translated, it gives CASSTPERIRRTQYF.

The chain links TRBV18 to TRBJ1-3, with 7 bases aligning to TRBD1. The trim removed 4 bases at V and 2 bases at J, leaving 8 bases unmatched. Germline CDR1 is KGHSH and CDR2 is LQKENI. The CDR3 runs to 16 residues. The CDR3 loop is CASSQSGQITGNTIYF. CDR3 nucleotide sequence: TGTGCCAGCTCACAATCGGGACAGATCACTGGAAACACCATATATTTT.

The chain is built from TRBV7-8 and TRBJ2-3; D assignment may be TRBD1 or TRBD2 (5 bases each). The V gene lost 2 bases and the J gene lost 1 base, with 13 bases spanning the gap. The CDR3 totals 16 residues. The germline gives CDR1 SGHVS, CDR2 FQNEAQ. The CDR3 here is CASSLYRDGGTDTQYF. In DNA form, the CDR3 reads TGTGCCAGCAGCTTATACCGGGACGGGGGCACAGATACGCAGTATTTT.

Only a few counts were recorded for this clonotype. The rearrangement uses TRBV20-1 and TRBJ2-7; TRBD2 agrees at 8 bases. This CDR3 has 15 amino acids. Germline CDR1 and CDR2: DFQATT and SNEGSKA (reference sequence). Trimming cost V 3 bases and J 1 base; bases outside gene matches: 8. The CDR3 here is CSARGITSGSYEQYF. CDR3 sequence (DNA): TGCAGTGCTAGGGGGATTACTAGCGGATCCTACGAGCAGTACTTC.

Only a few counts were recorded for this clonotype. The chain recombines TRBV27 with TRBJ2-2; TRBD2 agrees at 9 bases. The V segment lost 1 base and the J segment 3 bases; nucleotides outside the gene matches: 3. The germline gives CDR1 MNHEY, CDR2 SMNVEV (reference sequence). This CDR3 is 16 amino acids long. The CDR3 is CASSLWLAGHTGELFF. As DNA, the CDR3 is TGTGCCAGCAGTTTATGGCTAGCGGGACACACCGGGGAGCTGTTTTTT.

The chain couples TRBV20-1 to TRBJ2-3; D possibly uses TRBD1 or TRBD2 (6 bases each). This CDR3 is 13 amino acids long. V was trimmed by 3 bases and J by 5 bases, leaving 12 bases between them. CDR1 and CDR2 from the germline V gene are DFQATT and SNEGSKA (reference sequence). The CDR3: CSASRRGEDTQYF. The CDR3 DNA follows: TGCAGTGCTAGTAGAAGGGGGGAAGATACGCAGTATTTT.

This clonotype was seen repeatedly, ten times or more. CDR3: CASSKGMSPQYF. The CDR3 bases are TGTGCCAGCAGTAAGGGGATGAGCCCGCAGTATTTT. The chain uses TRBV6-2 or TRBV6-3 and TRBJ2-3, with D perhaps TRBD1 (5 bases). The CDR3 is 12 residues long. The V gene's germline CDR1 is MNHEY and CDR2 SVGEGT. Deletions cut 5 bases from V and 10 bases from J, with 13 bases between.

This clonotype came up many times. The chain recombines TRBV12-3 or TRBV12-4 with TRBJ2-7; the match to TRBD2 covers 13 bases. This CDR3 is built from 14 residues. The V gene end was trimmed by 6 bases and the J gene end by 4 bases; junction bases not matched to a gene: 3. The CDR3 reads CASSSGLAGYEQYF. The CDR3 nucleotides read TGTGCCAGCAGCTCGGGACTAGCGGGATACGAGCAGTACTTC.

V usage is TRBV20-1 and J usage is TRBJ1-2, with D perhaps matching TRBD1 (6 bases). The CDR3 loop spans 13 amino acids. Trimming removed 7 bases from V and 5 bases from J, with 17 bases in between. The germline V gene has CDR1 DFQATT and CDR2 SNEGSKA (reference sequence). In nucleotides, the CDR3 is TGCAGTGTTTCCACAGGGTTCGAGTATGGCTACACCTTC. Amino acid sequence: CSVSTGFEYGYTF.

This clonotype occurred a few times. The chain recombines TRBV4-1 with TRBJ2-3; 8 positions agree with TRBD2. J gave up 1 base and V 3 bases, and 6 bases lay outside the gene matches. The CDR3 sequence is 16 residues long. Germline lookup yields CDR1 MGHRA and CDR2 YSYEKL. CDR3 in amino acids: CASSHVGRARTDTQYF. CDR3 nucleotides: TGCGCCAGCAGCCACGTCGGGAGGGCCCGCACAGATACGCAGTATTTT.

The chain couples TRBV12-3 or TRBV12-4 to TRBJ2-3; 7 bases fit TRBD1. J was trimmed by 0 bases and V by 5 bases; bases with no gene match: 5. There are 15 residues in the CDR3. CDR3 coding DNA: TGTGCCAGCAGTCCACAGGGGACAAGCACAGATACGCAGTATTTT. This translates into CASSPQGTSTDTQYF.

This clonotype was picked up a small number of times. This chain joins TRBV5-6 and TRBJ1-2, with a possible D match to TRBD1 (6 bases). Germline V lookup: CDR1 SGHDT, CDR2 YYEEEE. The CDR3 is made up of 14 amino acids. V dropped 3 bases and J dropped 2 bases, with 11 bases sitting between them. The CDR3 region is CASSSNQGNYGYTF. CDR3 DNA sequence: TGTGCCAGCAGCTCCAACCAGGGGAACTATGGCTACACCTTC.

This clonotype was observed a single time. This chain uses TRBV4-3 with TRBJ2-7, with TRBD1 matching 9 bases. The germline gives CDR1 LGHNA, CDR2 YSLEER. This CDR3 contains 14 residues. V gave up 2 bases and J gave up 4 bases; unmatched junction bases: 3. The CDR3 bases are TGCGCCAGCAGCCAAAGGGACAGGGATTACGAGCAGTACTTC. Translated: CASSQRDRDYEQYF.

The chain is built from TRBV6-2 or TRBV6-3 and TRBJ2-3; 10 positions agree with TRBD1. The V gene's germline CDR1 is MNHEY and CDR2 SVGEGT. This CDR3 spans 15 amino acids. V shed 7 bases, J shed 5 bases, and the junction held 9 bases outside the gene matches. In DNA, the CDR3 is TGTGCCAGCAATGCGATTGGACAGGGGGAAGATACGCAGTATTTT. Translating gives CASNAIGQGEDTQYF.

This clonotype has more than one count but fewer than ten. The chain employs TRBV12-3 or TRBV12-4 and TRBJ2-3; TRBD2 matches 7 bases. V lost 5 bases to trimming and J lost 5 bases; unmatched junction nucleotides: 10. The CDR3 is 15 amino acids. The CDR3 bases are TGTGCCAGCAGTAGGGAGGGTGCATCGGGAGATACGCAGTATTTT. It encodes CASSREGASGDTQYF.

J is TRBJ2-7 and V is TRBV5-1; tentatively, D is TRBD2 (6 bases). V lost 4 bases, J lost 4 bases, and 18 bases lay in between. CDR1 is SGHRS and CDR2 is YFSETQ in the germline V gene. The CDR3 covers 15 residues. The CDR3 reads CASSEHPGTSYEQYF. As DNA, the CDR3 is TGCGCCAGCAGCGAACACCCCGGGACTTCGTACGAGCAGTACTTC.

The chain is built from TRBV24-1 and TRBJ2-7; the match to TRBD1 covers 10 bases. The CDR3 length is 19 residues. The V segment lost 8 bases and the J segment 3 bases; nucleotides outside the gene matches: 21. Germline assignment: CDR1 KGHDR and CDR2 SFDVKD. The CDR3 reads CATTGCGQGVTRTNYEQYF. Written as DNA, the CDR3 is TGTGCCACCACAGGCTGCGGACAGGGGGTAACTCGAACCAACTACGAGCAGTACTTC.

The genes are TRBV10-3 and TRBJ2-1; the match to TRBD2 covers 10 bases. V was pared by 4 bases and J by 7 bases, with 10 bases of the junction left unmatched. Germline lookup yields CDR1 ENHRY and CDR2 SYGVKD. The CDR3 runs 16 residues. In DNA, the CDR3 is TGTGCCATCAGTGGCGAACTAGCGGGGATGGGTAATGAGCAGTTCTTC. Translating it yields CAISGELAGMGNEQFF.

The rearrangement joins TRBV4-3 to TRBJ2-7; D unresolved. This CDR3 has 13 residues. Per the germline V gene, CDR1 is LGHNA and CDR2 is YSLEER. V was clipped by 0 bases and J by 5 bases, with 8 bases between them. CDR3 sequence (DNA): TGCGCCAGCAGCCAAGAACGCTACCACGAGCAGTACTTC. This sequence encodes CASSQERYHEQYF.